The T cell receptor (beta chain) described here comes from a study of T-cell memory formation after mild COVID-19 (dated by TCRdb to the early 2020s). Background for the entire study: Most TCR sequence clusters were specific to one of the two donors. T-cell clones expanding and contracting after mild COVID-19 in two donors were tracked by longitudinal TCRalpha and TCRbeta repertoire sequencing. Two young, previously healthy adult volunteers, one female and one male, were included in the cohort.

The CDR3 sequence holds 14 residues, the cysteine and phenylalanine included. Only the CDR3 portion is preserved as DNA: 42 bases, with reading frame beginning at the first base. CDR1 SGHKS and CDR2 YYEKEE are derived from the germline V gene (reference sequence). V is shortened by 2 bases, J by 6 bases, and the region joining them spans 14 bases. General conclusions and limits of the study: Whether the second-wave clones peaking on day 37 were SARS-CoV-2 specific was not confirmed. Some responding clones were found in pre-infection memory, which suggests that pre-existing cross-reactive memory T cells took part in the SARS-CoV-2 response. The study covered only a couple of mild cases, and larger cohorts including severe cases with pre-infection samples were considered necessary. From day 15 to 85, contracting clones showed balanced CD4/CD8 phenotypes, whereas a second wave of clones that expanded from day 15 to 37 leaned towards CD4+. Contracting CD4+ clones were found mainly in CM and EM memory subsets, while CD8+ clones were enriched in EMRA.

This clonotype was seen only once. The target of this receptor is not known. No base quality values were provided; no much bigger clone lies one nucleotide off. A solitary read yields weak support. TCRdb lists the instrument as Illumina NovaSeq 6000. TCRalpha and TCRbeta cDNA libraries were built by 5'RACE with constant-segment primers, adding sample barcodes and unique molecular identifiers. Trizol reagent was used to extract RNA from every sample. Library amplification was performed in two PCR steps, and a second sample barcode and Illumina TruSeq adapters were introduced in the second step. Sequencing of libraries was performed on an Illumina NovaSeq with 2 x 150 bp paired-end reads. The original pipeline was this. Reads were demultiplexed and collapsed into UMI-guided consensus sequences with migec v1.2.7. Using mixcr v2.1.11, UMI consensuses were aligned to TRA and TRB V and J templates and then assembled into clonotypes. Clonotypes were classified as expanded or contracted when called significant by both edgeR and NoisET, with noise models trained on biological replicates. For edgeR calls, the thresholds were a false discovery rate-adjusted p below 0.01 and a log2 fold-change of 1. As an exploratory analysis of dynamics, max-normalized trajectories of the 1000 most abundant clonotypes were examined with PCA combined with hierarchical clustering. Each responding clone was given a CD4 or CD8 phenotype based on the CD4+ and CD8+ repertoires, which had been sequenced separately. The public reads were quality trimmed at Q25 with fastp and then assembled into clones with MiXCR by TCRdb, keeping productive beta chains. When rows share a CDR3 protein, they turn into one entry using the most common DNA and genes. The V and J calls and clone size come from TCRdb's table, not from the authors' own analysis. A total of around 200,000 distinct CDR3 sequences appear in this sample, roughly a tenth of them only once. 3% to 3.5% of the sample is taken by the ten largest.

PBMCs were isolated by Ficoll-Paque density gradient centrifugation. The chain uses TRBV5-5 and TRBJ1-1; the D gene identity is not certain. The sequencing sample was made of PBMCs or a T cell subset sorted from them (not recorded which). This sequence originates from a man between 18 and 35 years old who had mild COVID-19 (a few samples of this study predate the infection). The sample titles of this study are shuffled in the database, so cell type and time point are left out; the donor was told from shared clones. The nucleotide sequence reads TGTGCCAGCAGCTTAGAGGGCCCCTCGGCTGAAGCTTTCTTT. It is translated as CASSLEGPSAEAFF.